This TCR beta chain originates from a study of OX40 agonist ivuxolimab in advanced cancers. Study-wide points: The study found that CD8+ T cells averaged more expanded clones than CD4+.

On this clone: Antigen specificity is unknown.

In germline, CDR1 is MGHRA, CDR2 YSYEKL. With 4 bases removed from V and 2 bases from J, the gap between germline ends came to 21 bases. This CDR3 has 17 amino acids. Using immunoSEQ multiplex PCR, the repertoire was profiled, and TCRdb retains in-frame clones only, with some absent. The sample contains roughly 63,000 clones, 80% to 90% of which appear only once. Sequences were derived from CD4+ or CD8+ T cells sorted from blood, sampled in a trial of the OX40 agonist ivuxolimab. The V call is TRBV4-1, the J call TRBJ2-7; D might be TRBD2 (6 bases). This sequence was found in an adult with an advanced solid tumor such as melanoma, head and neck, liver or kidney cancer. The CDR3 bases are TGCGCCAGCAGCCTCCCTGGGGGTAGCGGCGGTGCCTACGAGCAGTACTTC. Its translation: CASSLPGGSGGAYEQYF.